This record covers a single T cell receptor beta chain. This CDR3 has 12 residues. The V end was cut by 10 bases, the J end by 1 base, with 9 bases between. Here immunoSEQ multiplex PCR was the method, and the copy in TCRdb shows in-frame clones only, minus some. The sample includes more than 200,000 clones, roughly 91% of them seen just once. The sample comes from a study of blood T cell repertoires in COVID-19. The TCR comes from a woman aged 25 to 45 who had recovered from COVID-19. The V call is TRBV12-3 or TRBV12-4, the J call TRBJ2-3; D may be TRBD2 (5 bases). Sequenced sample: PBMCs or T cells enriched from blood (not recorded which). CDR3 in DNA: TGTGCCACCTCCGGGGGCACAGATACGCAGTATTTT. Its protein is CATSGGTDTQYF.